This TCR beta chain emerged from a study of blood T cell repertoires in COVID-19. Germline V gene data show CDR1 as SNHLY and CDR2 as FYNNEI. The CDR3 is made up of 13 amino acids. V lost 8 bases to trimming and J lost 6 bases; unmatched junction nucleotides: 7. TCRdb's copy holds only in-frame clones and misses some; the assay was immunoSEQ multiplex PCR. The data contain over 100,000 clones, approximately 86% of them singletons. The sequencing input was peripheral blood. The J gene is TRBJ2-1, the V gene TRBV2; TRBD1 agrees at 7 bases. The TCR was taken from a man aged 35-49 years with acute or convalescent COVID-19. CDR3 protein: CASVLGQVNEQFF. In nucleotides, the CDR3 is TGTGCCAGCGTTCTTGGACAGGTCAATGAGCAGTTCTTC.